These 8 T cell receptor beta chains were all obtained from the same sample, sequenced in a study of CD8 T cells in ankylosing spondylitis. TCRdb re-analysed the 5' RACE reads in MiXCR, keeping a single row per CDR3 protein. Of 220,000 or so distinct CDR3 sequences in the sample, about 10% were seen once. The sample was blood, either unsorted or a sorted T cell fraction (not recorded which). All receptors come from a male donor with ankylosing spondylitis or in good health (not recorded which).

This clonotype was detected a few times. The gene calls are TRBV9 and TRBJ2-2; D unclear. Germline CDR1 is SGDLS and CDR2 is YYNGEE. The CDR3 loop spans 15 amino acids. V lost 0 bases and J lost 0, with 6 bases in between. The CDR3 spells CASSVGSANTGELFF. CDR3 coding DNA: TGTGCCAGCAGCGTAGGAAGCGCGAACACCGGGGAGCTGTTTTTT. Looking up the rest from reference TRBV9 and TRBJ2-2 gives the full variable domain: DSGVTQTPKHLITATGQRVTLRCSPRSGDLSVYWYQQSLDQGLQFLIQYYNGEERAKGNILERFSAQQFPDLHSELNLSSLELGDSALYFCASSVGSANTGELFFGEGSRLTVL.

The gene calls are TRBV7-6 and TRBJ1-2, with D unresolved. V lost 0 bases, J lost 4 bases, and 9 bases lay in between. The CDR3 has 14 residues. Germline values: CDR1 SGHVS, CDR2 FNYEAQ. CDR3 loop: CASSLAGIGYGYTF. The CDR3 nucleotides read TGTGCCAGCAGCTTAGCAGGGATCGGCTATGGCTACACCTTC.

The gene calls are TRBV20-1 and TRBJ2-5; D possibly corresponds to TRBD1 (6 bases). The CDR3 is 14 residues long. Germline V lookup: CDR1 DFQATT, CDR2 SNEGSKA (reference sequence). The V gene lost 1 base and the J gene lost 5 bases, with 14 bases spanning the gap. The CDR3 loop is CSARVPGVGETQYF. The CDR3 nucleotides are TGCAGTGCTAGAGTCCCAGGGGTAGGGGAGACCCAGTACTTC.

The gene calls are TRBV7-2 and TRBJ2-1, with D perhaps being TRBD1 or TRBD2 (6 bases each). The V gene lost 2 bases and the J gene lost 10 bases, with 18 bases spanning the gap. The CDR3 runs to 15 residues. Per germline, CDR1 SGHTA and CDR2 FQGNSA. CDR3 DNA: TGTGCCAGCAGCTTAAAACCCCCCGGGGGCCCAGAGCAGTTCTTC. Protein sequence: CASSLKPPGGPEQFF.

This clonotype was seen many times. The gene calls are TRBV5-6 and TRBJ2-1, with 7 nucleotides matching TRBD1. Germline V gene sequence: CDR1 SGHDT, CDR2 YYEEEE. Losses at the gene ends were 7 bases for V and 0 bases for J; bases not matched to a gene: 16. The CDR3 totals 18 residues. CDR3 DNA: TGTGCCAGCTACGGGACAGCCTACCAGTTTGACTCCTACAATGAGCAGTTCTTC. It translates to CASYGTAYQFDSYNEQFF.

This clonotype was counted at least ten times. The DNA of the CDR3 is TGTGCCAGCACCCTCTCGGACAGGACTGGCTATGGCTACACCTTC. Translating it yields CASTLSDRTGYGYTF. The chain is built from TRBV12-3 or TRBV12-4 and TRBJ1-2; 7 bases match TRBD1. There are 15 residues in the CDR3. J was trimmed by 4 bases and V by 7 bases; bases with no gene match: 12.

This clonotype came up many times. V and J are TRBV28 and TRBJ2-7; D is undetermined. Per the germline V gene, CDR1 is MDHEN and CDR2 is SYDVKM. CDR3 length: 13 residues. V shed 3 bases and J shed 1 base, with 7 bases lying between them. CDR3: CASSFSGSYEQYF. DNA of the CDR3: TGTGCCAGCAGTTTCTCCGGATCCTACGAGCAGTACTTC.

This clonotype was detected ten times or more. The chain combines TRBV12-3 or TRBV12-4 with TRBJ2-3; TRBD1 agrees at 9 bases. This CDR3 is 16 amino acids long. The junction had 6 bases not matched to a gene; V was cut back by 1 base and J by 4 bases. CDR3 DNA sequence: TGTGCCAGCAGTTTAGGATGGGACAGGGTGCCAGATACGCAGTATTTT. Protein product: CASSLGWDRVPDTQYF.